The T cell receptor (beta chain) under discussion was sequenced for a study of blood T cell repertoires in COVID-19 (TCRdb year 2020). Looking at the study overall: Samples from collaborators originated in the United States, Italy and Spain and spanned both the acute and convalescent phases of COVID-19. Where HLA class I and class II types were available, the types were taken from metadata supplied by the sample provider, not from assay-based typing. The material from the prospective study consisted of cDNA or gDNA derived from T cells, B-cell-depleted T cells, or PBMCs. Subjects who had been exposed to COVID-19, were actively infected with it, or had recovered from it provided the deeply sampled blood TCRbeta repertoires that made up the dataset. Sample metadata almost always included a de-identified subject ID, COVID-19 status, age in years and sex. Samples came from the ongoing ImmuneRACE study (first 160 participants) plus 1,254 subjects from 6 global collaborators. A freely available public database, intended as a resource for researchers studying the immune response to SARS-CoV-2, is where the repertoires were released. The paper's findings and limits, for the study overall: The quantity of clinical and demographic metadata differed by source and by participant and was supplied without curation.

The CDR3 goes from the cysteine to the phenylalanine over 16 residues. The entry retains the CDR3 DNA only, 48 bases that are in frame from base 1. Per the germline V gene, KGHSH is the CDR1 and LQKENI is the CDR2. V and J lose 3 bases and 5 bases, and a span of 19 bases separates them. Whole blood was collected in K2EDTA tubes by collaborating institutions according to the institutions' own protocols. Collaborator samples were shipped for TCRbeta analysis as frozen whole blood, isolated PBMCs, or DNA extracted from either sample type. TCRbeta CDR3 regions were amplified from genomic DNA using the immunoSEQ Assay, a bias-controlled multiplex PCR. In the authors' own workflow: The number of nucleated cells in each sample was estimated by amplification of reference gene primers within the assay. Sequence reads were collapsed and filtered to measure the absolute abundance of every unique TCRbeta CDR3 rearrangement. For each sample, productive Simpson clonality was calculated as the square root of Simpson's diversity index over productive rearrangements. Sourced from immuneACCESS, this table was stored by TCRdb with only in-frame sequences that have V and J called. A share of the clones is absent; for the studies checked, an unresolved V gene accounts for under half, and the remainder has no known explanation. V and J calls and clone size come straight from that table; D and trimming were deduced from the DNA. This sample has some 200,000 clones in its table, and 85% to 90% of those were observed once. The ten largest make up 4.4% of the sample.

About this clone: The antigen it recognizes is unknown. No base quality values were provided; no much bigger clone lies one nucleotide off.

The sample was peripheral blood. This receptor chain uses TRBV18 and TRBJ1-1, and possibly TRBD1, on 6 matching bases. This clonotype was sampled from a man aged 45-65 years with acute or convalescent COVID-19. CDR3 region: CASSPSAGARGTEAFF. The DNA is TGTGCCAGCTCACCCTCGGCGGGGGCGAGAGGTACTGAAGCTTTCTTT. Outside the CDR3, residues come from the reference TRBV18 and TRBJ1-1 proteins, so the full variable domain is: NAGVMQNPRHLVRRRGQEARLRCSPMKGHSHVYWYRQLPEEGLKFMVYLQKENIIDESGMPKERFSAEFPKEGPSILRIQQVVRGDSAAYFCASSPSAGARGTEAFFGQGTRLTVV.